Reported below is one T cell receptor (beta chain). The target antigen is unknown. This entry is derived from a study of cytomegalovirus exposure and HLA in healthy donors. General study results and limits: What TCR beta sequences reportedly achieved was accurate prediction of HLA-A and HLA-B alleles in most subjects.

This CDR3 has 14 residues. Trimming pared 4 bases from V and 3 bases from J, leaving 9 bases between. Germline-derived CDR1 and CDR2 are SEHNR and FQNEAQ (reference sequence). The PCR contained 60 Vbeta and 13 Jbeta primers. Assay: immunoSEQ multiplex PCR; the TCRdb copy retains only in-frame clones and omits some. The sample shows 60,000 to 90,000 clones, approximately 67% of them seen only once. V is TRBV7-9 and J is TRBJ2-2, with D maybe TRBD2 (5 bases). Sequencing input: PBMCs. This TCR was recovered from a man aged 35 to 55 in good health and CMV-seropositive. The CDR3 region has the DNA TGTGCCAGCAGCTCATTCGGGGACACCGGGGAGCTGTTTTTT. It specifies CASSSFGDTGELFF.